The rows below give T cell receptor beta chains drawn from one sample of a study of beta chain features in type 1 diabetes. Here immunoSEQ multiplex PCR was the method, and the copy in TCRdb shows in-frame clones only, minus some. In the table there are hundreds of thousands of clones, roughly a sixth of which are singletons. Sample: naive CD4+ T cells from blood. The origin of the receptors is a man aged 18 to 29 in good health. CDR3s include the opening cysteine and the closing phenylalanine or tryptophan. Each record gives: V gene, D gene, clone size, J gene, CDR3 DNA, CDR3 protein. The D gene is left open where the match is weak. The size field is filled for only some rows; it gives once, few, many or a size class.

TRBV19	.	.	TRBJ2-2	TGTGCCAGTAGTATTAGGTACGGGGAGCTGTTTTTT	CASSIRYGELFF
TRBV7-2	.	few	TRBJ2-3	TGTGCCAGCACCACAACAAGGAGTAGGGGCACAGATACGCAGTATTTT	CASTTTRSRGTDTQYF
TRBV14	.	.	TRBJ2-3	TGTGCCAGCAGCTCGACGGCCATTACGCAGTATTTT	CASSSTAITQYF
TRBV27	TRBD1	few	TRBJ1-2	TGTGCCAGCAGTTCCGGACAGGGTGACTATGGCTACACCTTC	CASSSGQGDYGYTF
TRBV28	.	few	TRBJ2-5	TGTGCCAGCAGTCCCTCGGGACGAGAGACCCAGTACTTC	CASSPSGRETQYF
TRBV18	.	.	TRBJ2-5	TGTGCCAGCTCACCACCGTCATTGCAAGAGACCCAGTACTTC	CASSPPSLQETQYF
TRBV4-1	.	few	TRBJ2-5	TGCGCCAGCAGTCCCGAGGGCCGGGAGACCCAGTACTTC	CASSPEGRETQYF
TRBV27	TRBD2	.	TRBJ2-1	TGTGCCAGCAGTTTATCGCGGGATACCAGAGCGGGGGGCCGGAATGAGCAGTTCTTC	CASSLSRDTRAGGRNEQFF
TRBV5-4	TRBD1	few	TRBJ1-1	TGTGCCAGCAGCCCGACAGGGGGTCGTACTGAAGCTTTCTTT	CASSPTGGRTEAFF
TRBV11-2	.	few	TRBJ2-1	TGTGCCAGCAGACTAGCTGGATTGCGTGAGCAGTTCTTC	CASRLAGLREQFF
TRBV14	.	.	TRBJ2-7	TGTGCCAGCAGCCGGACCAGACTTGTCTACGAGCAGTACTTC	CASSRTRLVYEQYF
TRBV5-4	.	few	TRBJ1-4	TGTGCCAGCAGCTTGGGACAGGCGAGAACTAATGAAAAACTGTTTTTT	CASSLGQARTNEKLFF
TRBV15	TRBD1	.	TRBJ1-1	TGTGCCACCAGCAGAGATGTGGGACAGAAAGAAGCTTTCTTT	CATSRDVGQKEAFF
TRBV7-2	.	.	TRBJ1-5	TGTGCCAGCAGCTCCGGGACGTTGAGCAATCAGCCCCAGCATTTT	CASSSGTLSNQPQHF
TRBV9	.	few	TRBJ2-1	TGTGCCAGCAGCTCGACAGCGGCCCCGCTCAATGAGCAGTTCTTC	CASSSTAAPLNEQFF
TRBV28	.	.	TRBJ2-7	TGTGCCAGCACGTCCTTCTTGGGATCGGGAGACTTC	CASTSFLGSGDF
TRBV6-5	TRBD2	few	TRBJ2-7	TGTGCCAGCAGTACGACTAGCGGGAACTCCTACGAGCAGTACTTC	CASSTTSGNSYEQYF
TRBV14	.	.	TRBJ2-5	TGTGCCAGCAGCCCGTCGGGTGGGGCTCGGGAGACCCAGTACTTC	CASSPSGGARETQYF
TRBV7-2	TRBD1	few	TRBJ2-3	TGTGCCAGCAGCTTCCCGGGACAGCTAGGGCTCACAGATACGCAGTATTTT	CASSFPGQLGLTDTQYF
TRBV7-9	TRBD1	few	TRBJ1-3	TGTGCCGCGTTAGACAGGGCGGCTGGAAACACCATATATTTT	CAALDRAAGNTIYF
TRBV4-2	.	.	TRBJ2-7	TGTGCCAGCAGCCAAAACAGTTTCTACGAGCAGTACTTC	CASSQNSFYEQYF
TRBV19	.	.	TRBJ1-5	TGTGCCAGCTCGAATCAGCCCCAGCATTTT	CASSNQPQHF
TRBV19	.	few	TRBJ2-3	TGTGCCACTAACCGGGGTCGCACAGATACGCAGTATTTT	CATNRGRTDTQYF
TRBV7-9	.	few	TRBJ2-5	TGTGCCAGCAGCTTAGTTGCGGAGACCCAGTACTTC	CASSLVAETQYF
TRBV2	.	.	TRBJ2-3	TGTGCCAGCAGTCCAAACCGGGGGACAGATACGCAGTATTTT	CASSPNRGTDTQYF
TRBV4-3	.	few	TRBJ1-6	TGCGCCAGCAGCCAAGATGCGGCGAGAGGGGTTAGATCACCCCTCCACTTT	CASSQDAARGVRSPLHF
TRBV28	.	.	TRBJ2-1	TGTGCCAGCGGTTTGGTATTTGAGCAGTTCTTC	CASGLVFEQFF
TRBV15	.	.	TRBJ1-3	TGTGCCACCAGCAAGCGGGGCCCCTCTGGAAACACCATATATTTT	CATSKRGPSGNTIYF
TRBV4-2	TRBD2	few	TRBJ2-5	TGTGCCAGCAGCCCCTTACTCCTAGCGGAACAAGAGACCCAGTACTTC	CASSPLLLAEQETQYF
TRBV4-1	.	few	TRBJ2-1	TGCGCCAGCAGCCAAGACGCCGGGGCTGCCTACAATGAGCAGTTCTTC	CASSQDAGAAYNEQFF
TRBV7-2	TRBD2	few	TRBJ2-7	TGTGCCAGCAGCCCGCACCTAGCGGAGGGCTACGAGCAGTACTTC	CASSPHLAEGYEQYF
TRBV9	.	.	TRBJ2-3	TGTGCCAGCAGCGTCAACAGGTGGAGCACAGATACGCAGTATTTT	CASSVNRWSTDTQYF
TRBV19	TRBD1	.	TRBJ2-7	TGTGCCAGTACCCCGGACAGGGGTACCTACGAGCAGTACTTC	CASTPDRGTYEQYF
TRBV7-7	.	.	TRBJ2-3	TGTGCCAGCAGCTTAAGTGGAGGGAGCACAGATACGCAGTATTTT	CASSLSGGSTDTQYF
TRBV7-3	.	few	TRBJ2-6	TGTGCCAGCAGCTTAAACTCAGGTGGGGCCAACGTCCTGACTTTC	CASSLNSGGANVLTF
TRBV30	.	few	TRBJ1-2	TGTGCCTGGAGTCCGAGACAGAACTATGGCTACACCTTC	CAWSPRQNYGYTF
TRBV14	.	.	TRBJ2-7	TGTGCCAGCAGCCAAGTAACCCAGAGCTACGAGCAGTACTTC	CASSQVTQSYEQYF
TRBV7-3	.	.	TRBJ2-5	TGTGCCAGCAGCTTCGGATCAGGGAGAACAGAGACCCAGTACTTC	CASSFGSGRTETQYF
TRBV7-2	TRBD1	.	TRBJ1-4	TGTGCCAGCAGCTTGGACAGGGGGCGCGAAAAACTGTTTTTT	CASSLDRGREKLFF
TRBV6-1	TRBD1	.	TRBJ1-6	TGTGCCAGCAGAGGGACAGTTGATTCACCCCTCCACTTT	CASRGTVDSPLHF
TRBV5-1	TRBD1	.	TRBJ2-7	TGCGCCAGCAGCTCCTTCTCCGGGACAGGGTCCTACGAGCAGTACTTC	CASSSFSGTGSYEQYF
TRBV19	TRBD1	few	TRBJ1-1	TGTGCCAGTAGTGTACAGGGGGCTTCGAACACTGAAGCTTTCTTT	CASSVQGASNTEAFF
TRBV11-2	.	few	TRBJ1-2	TGTGCCAGCAGCTTAACCACCTCGGGGTCCGACACCTTC	CASSLTTSGSDTF
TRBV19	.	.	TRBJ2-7	TGTGCCAGTAGTCGTCCCTCTACTAGCTCCTACGAGCAGTACTTC	CASSRPSTSSYEQYF
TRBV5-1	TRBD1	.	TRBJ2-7	TGCGCCAGCAGTCCCTCGGGACAGGGGTACTACGAGCAGTACTTC	CASSPSGQGYYEQYF